These 9 T cell receptor beta chains were all obtained from the same sample, sequenced in a study of cytomegalovirus exposure and HLA in healthy donors. PCR amplification relied on 60 Vbeta primers (plus 13 Jbeta primers). Assay used: immunoSEQ multiplex PCR; TCRdb lists only in-frame clones, some missing. This sample carries about 270,000 clones, 70% to 90% of them seen once, and the ten largest clones take less than 4.5%. Sample: PBMCs. The receptors here all came from a man between 40 and 49 years old in good health and CMV-seropositive.

The chain joins TRBV27 to TRBJ1-2; 7 bases map to TRBD1. The germline gives CDR1 MNHEY, CDR2 SMNVEV (reference sequence). This CDR3 comprises 19 residues. V was clipped by 2 bases and J by 2 bases; unmatched bases: 17. The CDR3 region is CASSLTPWGQGVSNYGYTF. The CDR3 DNA sequence: TGTGCCAGCAGTTTAACTCCTTGGGGGCAGGGGGTATCAAACTATGGCTACACCTTC.

V and J are TRBV6-1 and TRBJ2-1; 7 positions match TRBD2. CDR1 and CDR2 (germline): MNHNS, SASEGT. The CDR3 covers 20 residues. V lost 2 bases to trimming and J lost 0 bases; unmatched junction nucleotides: 16. In DNA form, the CDR3 reads TGTGCCAGCAGTGAATATATTAGCGGGCCGACTCAGAGCTCCTACAATGAGCAGTTCTTC. It specifies CASSEYISGPTQSSYNEQFF.

The CDR3 nucleotides are TGTGCCAGCAGCCGGGACACCCAAACCTACGAGCAGTACTTC. Translation: CASSRDTQTYEQYF. V usage is TRBV2 and J usage is TRBJ2-7, with D possibly TRBD1 on 6 matching bases. This CDR3 is 14 amino acids long. Germline V lookup: CDR1 SNHLY, CDR2 FYNNEI. The V end lost 6 bases, the J end lost 2 bases, and 14 bases lay between the germline ends. Filled out from reference TRBV2 and TRBJ2-7, the complete variable domain reads EPEVTQTPSHQVTQMGQEVILRCVPISNHLYFYWYRQILGQKVEFLVSFYNNEISEKSEIFDDQFSVERPDGSNFTLKIRSTKLEDSAMYFCASSRDTQTYEQYFGPGTRLTVT.

V is TRBV13 and J is TRBJ2-7; the match to TRBD1 covers 7 bases. The CDR3 length is 15 residues. V trimming: 3 bases; J trimming: 0 bases; junction bases outside the gene matches: 5. Germline loops: CDR1 PRHDT, CDR2 FYEKMQ (reference sequence). CDR3 sequence: CASSLTGLSSYEQYF. Written as DNA, the CDR3 is TGTGCCAGCAGCTTGACAGGGCTGAGCTCCTACGAGCAGTACTTC.

This chain links TRBV4-1 with TRBJ2-1; the match to TRBD2 covers 12 bases. CDR1 and CDR2 (germline): MGHRA, YSYEKL. Trimming took 0 bases from V and 7 from J; bases not matched to a gene: 7. The CDR3 contains 17 residues. The CDR3 reads CASSQESASGRDNEQFF. CDR3 nucleotide sequence: TGCGCCAGCAGCCAAGAATCCGCTAGCGGGAGGGATAATGAGCAGTTCTTC.

The chain recombines TRBV7-3 with TRBJ2-5, with 10 positions matching TRBD2. The J segment lost 5 bases and the V segment lost 5 bases, leaving 5 bases of the junction unmatched. Germline V gene lookup returns CDR1 SGHTA and CDR2 FQGTGA. The CDR3 extends over 14 amino acids. As DNA, the CDR3 is TGTGCCAGCAGCGCAGCGGGAGGGCGGGAGACCCAGTACTTC. Its translation: CASSAAGGRETQYF.

J is TRBJ2-7 and V is TRBV15; 9 nucleotides match TRBD1. CDR1 LNHNV and CDR2 YYDKDF come from the germline V gene (reference sequence). The junction had 3 bases not matched to a gene; V was cut back by 2 bases and J by 1 base. The CDR3 consists of 15 residues. CDR3 protein: CATSRLGTGSYEQYF. DNA of the CDR3: TGTGCCACCAGCAGACTAGGGACAGGGTCCTACGAGCAGTACTTC. Variable domain in full (rest from reference TRBV15 and TRBJ2-7): DAMVIQNPRYQVTQFGKPVTLSCSQTLNHNVMYWYQQKSSQAPKLLFHYYDKDFNNEADTPDNFQSRRPNTSFCFLDIRSPGLGDTAMYLCATSRLGTGSYEQYFGPGTRLTVT.

As regards this clone: One end of the junction fails to match germline, which may point to a read error. V usage is TRBV7-9 and J usage is TRBJ2-1; 7 bases match TRBD1. The CDR3 has 16 amino acids. CDR1 is SEHNR, CDR2 FQNEAQ, per germline (reference sequence). The CDR3 protein is CSSSLGYRGSYNEQFF. The DNA of the CDR3 is TGTTCCAGCAGCTTAGGTTACAGGGGATCCTACAATGAGCAGTTCTTC.

J is TRBJ2-1 and V is TRBV27, with D unresolved. CDR3 length: 14 residues. CDR1 is MNHEY, CDR2 SMNVEV, per germline (reference sequence). Deletions cut 5 bases from V and 8 bases from J, with 16 bases between. Written as DNA, the CDR3 is TGTGCCAGCAGTCCACTTCGTCCGGGTTATGAGCAGTTCTTC. This sequence encodes CASSPLRPGYEQFF.